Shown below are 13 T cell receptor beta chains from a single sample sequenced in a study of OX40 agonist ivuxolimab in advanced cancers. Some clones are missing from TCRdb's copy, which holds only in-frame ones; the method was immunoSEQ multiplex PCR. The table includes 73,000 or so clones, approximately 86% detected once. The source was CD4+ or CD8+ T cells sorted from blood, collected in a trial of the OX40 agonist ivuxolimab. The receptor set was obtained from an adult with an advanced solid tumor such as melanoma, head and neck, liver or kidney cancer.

The CDR3 sequence is CASSQSVAYSYNEQFF. CDR3 nucleotide sequence: TGCGCCAGCAGTCAATCGGTCGCTTACTCCTACAATGAGCAGTTCTTC. The V gene is TRBV23-1, the J gene TRBJ2-1, with D hard to call. TRBV23-1 belongs to the ORF category, with a function that is uncertain. The CDR3 consists of 16 residues. The V and J ends lost 0 bases and 0 bases respectively, with 9 bases between them.

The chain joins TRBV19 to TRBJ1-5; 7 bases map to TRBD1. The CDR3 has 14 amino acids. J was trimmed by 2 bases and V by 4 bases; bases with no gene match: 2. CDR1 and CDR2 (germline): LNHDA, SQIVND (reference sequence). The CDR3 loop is CASSTTGGNQPQHF. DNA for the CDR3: TGTGCCAGTAGTACTACAGGGGGCAATCAGCCCCAGCATTTT.

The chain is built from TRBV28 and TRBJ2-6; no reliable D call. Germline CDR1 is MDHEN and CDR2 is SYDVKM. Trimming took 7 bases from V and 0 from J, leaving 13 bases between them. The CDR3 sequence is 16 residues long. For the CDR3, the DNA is TGTGCCAGCAAAGTGGGTACCTACTCTGGGGCCAACGTCCTGACTTTC. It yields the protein CASKVGTYSGANVLTF.

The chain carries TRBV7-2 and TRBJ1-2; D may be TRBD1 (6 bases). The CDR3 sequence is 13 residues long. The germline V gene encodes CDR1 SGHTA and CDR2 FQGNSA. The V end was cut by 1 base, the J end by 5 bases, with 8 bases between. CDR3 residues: CASSLGTEYGYTF. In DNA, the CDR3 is TGTGCCAGCAGCTTAGGGACAGAGTATGGCTACACCTTC.

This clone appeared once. CDR3 protein: CASSLADNEKLFF. CDR3 bases: TGCGCCAGCAGCTTGGCGGATAATGAAAAACTGTTTTTT. The rearrangement uses TRBV5-1 and TRBJ1-4; D is uncertain. From germline, CDR1 is SGHRS and CDR2 YFSETQ. Trimming took 0 bases from V and 4 from J, leaving 4 bases between them. This CDR3 is built from 13 residues.

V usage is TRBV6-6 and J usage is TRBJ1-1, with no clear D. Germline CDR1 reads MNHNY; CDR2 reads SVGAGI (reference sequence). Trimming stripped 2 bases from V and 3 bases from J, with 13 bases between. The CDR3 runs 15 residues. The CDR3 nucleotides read TGTGCCAGCAGTTACATGGGGAGTAGGGACACTGAAGCTTTCTTT. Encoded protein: CASSYMGSRDTEAFF.

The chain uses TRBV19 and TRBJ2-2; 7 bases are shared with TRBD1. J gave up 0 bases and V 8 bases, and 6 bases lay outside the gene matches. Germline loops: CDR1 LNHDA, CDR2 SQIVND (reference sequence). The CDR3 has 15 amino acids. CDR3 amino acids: CASALGGANTGELFF. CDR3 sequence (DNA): TGTGCCAGTGCTCTAGGGGGCGCGAACACCGGGGAGCTGTTTTTT.

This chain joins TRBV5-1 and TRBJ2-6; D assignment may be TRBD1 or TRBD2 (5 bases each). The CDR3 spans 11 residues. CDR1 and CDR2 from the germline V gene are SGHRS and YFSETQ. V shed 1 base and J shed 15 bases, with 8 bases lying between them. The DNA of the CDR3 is TGCGCCAGCAGCTTGCCTGGGACCCTGACTTTC. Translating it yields CASSLPGTLTF.

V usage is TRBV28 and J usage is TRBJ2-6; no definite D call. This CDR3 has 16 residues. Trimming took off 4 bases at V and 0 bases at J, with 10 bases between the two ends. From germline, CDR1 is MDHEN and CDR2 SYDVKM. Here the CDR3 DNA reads TGTGCCAGCAGTTCGTTGCCTCACTCTGGGGCCAACGTCCTGACTTTC. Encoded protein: CASSSLPHSGANVLTF.

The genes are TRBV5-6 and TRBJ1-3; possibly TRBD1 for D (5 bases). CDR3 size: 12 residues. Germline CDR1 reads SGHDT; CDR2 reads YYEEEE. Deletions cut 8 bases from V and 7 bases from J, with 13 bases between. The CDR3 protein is CASSIWGNTIYF. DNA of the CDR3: TGTGCCAGTTCGATCTGGGGGAACACCATATATTTT.

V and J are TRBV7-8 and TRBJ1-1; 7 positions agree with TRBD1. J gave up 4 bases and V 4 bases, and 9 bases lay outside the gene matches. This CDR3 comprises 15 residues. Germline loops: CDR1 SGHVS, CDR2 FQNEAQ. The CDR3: CASSSRQGDGTEAFF. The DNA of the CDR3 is TGTGCCAGCAGCTCTAGACAGGGAGACGGCACTGAAGCTTTCTTT.

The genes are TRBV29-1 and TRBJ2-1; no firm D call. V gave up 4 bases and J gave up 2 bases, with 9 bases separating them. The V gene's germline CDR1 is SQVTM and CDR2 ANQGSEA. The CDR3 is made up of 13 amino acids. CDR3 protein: CSVGNSAYNEQFF. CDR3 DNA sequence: TGCAGCGTTGGGAACAGTGCCTACAATGAGCAGTTCTTC.

CDR3 region: CASGLGGTYNEQFF. The CDR3 nucleotides are TGTGCCAGCGGCCTAGGGGGAACCTACAATGAGCAGTTCTTC. The genes are TRBV7-3 and TRBJ2-1; perhaps TRBD1 as D (6 bases). Trimming took off 8 bases at V and 2 bases at J, with 13 bases between the two ends. The germline CDR1 and CDR2 sequences are SGHTA and FQGTGA. The CDR3 length is 14 residues.